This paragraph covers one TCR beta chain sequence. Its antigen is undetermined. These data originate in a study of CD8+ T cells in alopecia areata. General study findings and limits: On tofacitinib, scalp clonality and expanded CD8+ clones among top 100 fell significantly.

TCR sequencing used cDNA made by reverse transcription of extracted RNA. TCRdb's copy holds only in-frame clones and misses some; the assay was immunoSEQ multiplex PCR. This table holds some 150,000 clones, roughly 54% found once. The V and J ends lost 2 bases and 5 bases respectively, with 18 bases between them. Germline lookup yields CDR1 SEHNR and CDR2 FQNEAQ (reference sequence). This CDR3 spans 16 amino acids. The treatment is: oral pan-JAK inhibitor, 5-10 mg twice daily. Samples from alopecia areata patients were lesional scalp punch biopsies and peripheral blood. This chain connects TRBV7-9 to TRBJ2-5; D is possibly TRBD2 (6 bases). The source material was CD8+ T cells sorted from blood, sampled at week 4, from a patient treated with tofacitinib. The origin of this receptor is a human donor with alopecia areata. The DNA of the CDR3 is TGTGCCAGCAGCTTACCCGTGGGGACTGGGCCGGAGACCCAGTACTTC. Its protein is CASSLPVGTGPETQYF.